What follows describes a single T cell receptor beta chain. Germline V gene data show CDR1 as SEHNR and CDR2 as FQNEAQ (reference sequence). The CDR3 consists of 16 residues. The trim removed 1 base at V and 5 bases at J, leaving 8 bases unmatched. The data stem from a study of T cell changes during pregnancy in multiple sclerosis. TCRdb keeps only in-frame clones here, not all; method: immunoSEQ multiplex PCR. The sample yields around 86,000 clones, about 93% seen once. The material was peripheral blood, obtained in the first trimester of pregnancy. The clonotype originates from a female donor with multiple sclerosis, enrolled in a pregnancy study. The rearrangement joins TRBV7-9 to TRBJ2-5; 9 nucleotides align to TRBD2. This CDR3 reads CASSLVWRGGGETQYF. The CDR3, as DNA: TGTGCCAGCAGCTTAGTATGGCGGGGGGGCGGCGAGACCCAGTACTTC.